The rows below give T cell receptor beta chains drawn from one sample of a study of cytomegalovirus exposure and HLA in healthy donors. Generated by immunoSEQ multiplex PCR, the TCRdb table keeps only in-frame clones and is missing some. The sample records some 95,000 clones, about 80% being singletons. The sample taken for sequencing was PBMCs. The receptors were sampled from a man between 25 and 39 years old in good health and CMV-seronegative. The conserved cysteine and the conserved F or W are not part of the CDR3 here. A D gene is named only where the DNA matches it firmly.

CDR3 protein: ASKWQGNNQPQH
D gene: .
J gene: TRBJ1-5
V gene: TRBV19

CDR3 protein: ASSPPIQGNTIY
D gene: .
J gene: TRBJ1-3
V gene: TRBV9

CDR3 protein: ASREGQVDLNEQF
D gene: TRBD1
J gene: TRBJ2-1
V gene: TRBV19

CDR3 protein: ASSHSGAGGEKLF
D gene: .
J gene: TRBJ1-4
V gene: TRBV6-5

CDR3 protein: ASSEALGSGRETQY
D gene: TRBD2
J gene: TRBJ2-5
V gene: TRBV2

CDR3 protein: ASSLSPGTGLYGYT
D gene: TRBD1
J gene: TRBJ1-2
V gene: TRBV5-4

CDR3 protein: ASSWLGTGNTEAF
D gene: TRBD1
J gene: TRBJ1-1
V gene: TRBV6-5

CDR3 protein: ASSVRDRGIREQY
D gene: TRBD1
J gene: TRBJ2-7
V gene: TRBV28

CDR3 protein: ASSLDGTVTEAF
D gene: .
J gene: TRBJ1-1
V gene: TRBV5-6

CDR3 protein: ASSRDMNTEAF
D gene: .
J gene: TRBJ1-1
V gene: TRBV7-6

CDR3 protein: ASKPFPLAGSTNEQF
D gene: TRBD2
J gene: TRBJ2-1
V gene: TRBV5-4

CDR3 protein: ASSLVLGQGAGEQY
D gene: TRBD1
J gene: TRBJ2-7
V gene: TRBV7-8

CDR3 protein: ASSLVKAGSTDTQY
D gene: TRBD2
J gene: TRBJ2-3
V gene: TRBV13

CDR3 protein: ASSQDPASTGELF
D gene: .
J gene: TRBJ2-2
V gene: TRBV5-1

CDR3 protein: ASSEIADRGYEQY
D gene: TRBD1
J gene: TRBJ2-7
V gene: TRBV6-1

CDR3 protein: ASSSTGGFSSETQY
D gene: .
J gene: TRBJ2-5
V gene: TRBV7-3

CDR3 protein: ASSYSTPIYEQY
D gene: .
J gene: TRBJ2-7
V gene: TRBV6-5

CDR3 protein: ASTHGQGASYEQY
D gene: TRBD1
J gene: TRBJ2-7
V gene: TRBV19

CDR3 protein: ASSGTGLGQETQY
D gene: TRBD1
J gene: TRBJ2-5
V gene: TRBV7-9

CDR3 protein: ASSPQGAQANTGELF
D gene: .
J gene: TRBJ2-2
V gene: TRBV18

CDR3 protein: ASSYGPILEQY
D gene: .
J gene: TRBJ2-7
V gene: TRBV6-5

CDR3 protein: ASSLAGSFTDTQY
D gene: .
J gene: TRBJ2-3
V gene: TRBV5-1

CDR3 protein: ASSVTGVQETQY
D gene: TRBD1
J gene: TRBJ2-5
V gene: TRBV9

CDR3 protein: ASSVGLPGWGPRENTEAF
D gene: .
J gene: TRBJ1-1
V gene: TRBV9

CDR3 protein: AINPTGERAEAF
D gene: TRBD1
J gene: TRBJ1-1
V gene: TRBV10-3

CDR3 protein: ASSTGREGYT
D gene: .
J gene: TRBJ1-2
V gene: TRBV19

CDR3 protein: ASSFRTGEQY
D gene: TRBD1
J gene: TRBJ2-7
V gene: TRBV7-6

CDR3 protein: ASSSSLPGTAAEAF
D gene: TRBD1
J gene: TRBJ1-1
V gene: TRBV18

CDR3 protein: AISLAEGSYEQY
D gene: TRBD2
J gene: TRBJ2-7
V gene: TRBV10-3

CDR3 protein: ASSLGGAWGYT
D gene: .
J gene: TRBJ1-2
V gene: TRBV28

CDR3 protein: ASSQEASGGGGELF
D gene: TRBD2
J gene: TRBJ2-2
V gene: TRBV4-3

CDR3 protein: ASSPRQPSGPYEQY
D gene: TRBD2
J gene: TRBJ2-7
V gene: TRBV5-1

CDR3 protein: ASSRVVNTEAF
D gene: .
J gene: TRBJ1-1
V gene: TRBV27

CDR3 protein: ASSLRGAAYNEQF
D gene: .
J gene: TRBJ2-1
V gene: TRBV7-8

CDR3 protein: ATSPGSGFGNTIY
D gene: .
J gene: TRBJ1-3
V gene: TRBV27

CDR3 protein: ASSLVAGGQETQY
D gene: TRBD2
J gene: TRBJ2-5
V gene: TRBV7-2

CDR3 protein: ASSLVTGPIAKNIQY
D gene: .
J gene: TRBJ2-4
V gene: TRBV5-1

CDR3 protein: ASSAGPKREAF
D gene: .
J gene: TRBJ1-1
V gene: TRBV11-3

CDR3 protein: ASNLAGVHNEQF
D gene: TRBD2
J gene: TRBJ2-1
V gene: TRBV27

CDR3 protein: ASRRGQGGHQPQH
D gene: TRBD1
J gene: TRBJ1-5
V gene: TRBV27

CDR3 protein: ASSVDESGGDNEQF
D gene: TRBD2
J gene: TRBJ2-1
V gene: TRBV9

CDR3 protein: ASSSTGGFTYEQY
D gene: TRBD1
J gene: .
V gene: TRBV7-9

CDR3 protein: ASSDRTDLYGYT
D gene: .
J gene: TRBJ1-2
V gene: TRBV9

CDR3 protein: ASSETGVWNTEAF
D gene: TRBD1
J gene: TRBJ1-1
V gene: TRBV19

CDR3 protein: ASSDVGRAYEQY
D gene: .
J gene: TRBJ2-7
V gene: TRBV6-1

CDR3 protein: ASSFDRANTEAF
D gene: TRBD1
J gene: TRBJ1-1
V gene: TRBV5-1

CDR3 protein: ASSQDASLSYEQY
D gene: .
J gene: TRBJ2-7
V gene: TRBV4-3

CDR3 protein: ASSLGETDTQY
D gene: .
J gene: TRBJ2-3
V gene: TRBV6-4

CDR3 protein: ASSRQGTEKLF
D gene: TRBD1
J gene: TRBJ1-4
V gene: TRBV5-5

CDR3 protein: ASSLEGDYGYT
D gene: .
J gene: TRBJ1-2
V gene: TRBV5-1

CDR3 protein: ASSLALTGAGGELF
D gene: .
J gene: TRBJ2-2
V gene: TRBV5-6

CDR3 protein: ASSVRPGLAGGQETQY
D gene: TRBD2
J gene: TRBJ2-5
V gene: TRBV9

CDR3 protein: ASSYGQGNTEAF
D gene: TRBD1
J gene: TRBJ1-1
V gene: TRBV6-6

CDR3 protein: ASSHLVGGSSYEQY
D gene: .
J gene: TRBJ2-7
V gene: TRBV28

CDR3 protein: ASSLAGPSEQY
D gene: .
J gene: TRBJ2-7
V gene: TRBV5-6

CDR3 protein: ASSEGVYNEQF
D gene: .
J gene: TRBJ2-1
V gene: TRBV10-1

CDR3 protein: ASSSTGLTETQY
D gene: TRBD1
J gene: TRBJ2-5
V gene: TRBV5-5

CDR3 protein: ASSPGSTREAEAF
D gene: .
J gene: TRBJ1-1
V gene: TRBV18

CDR3 protein: ASSRGRRVRTGELF
D gene: TRBD1
J gene: TRBJ2-2
V gene: TRBV7-2

CDR3 protein: ASSQKVGGDPYEQY
D gene: .
J gene: TRBJ2-7
V gene: TRBV4-1